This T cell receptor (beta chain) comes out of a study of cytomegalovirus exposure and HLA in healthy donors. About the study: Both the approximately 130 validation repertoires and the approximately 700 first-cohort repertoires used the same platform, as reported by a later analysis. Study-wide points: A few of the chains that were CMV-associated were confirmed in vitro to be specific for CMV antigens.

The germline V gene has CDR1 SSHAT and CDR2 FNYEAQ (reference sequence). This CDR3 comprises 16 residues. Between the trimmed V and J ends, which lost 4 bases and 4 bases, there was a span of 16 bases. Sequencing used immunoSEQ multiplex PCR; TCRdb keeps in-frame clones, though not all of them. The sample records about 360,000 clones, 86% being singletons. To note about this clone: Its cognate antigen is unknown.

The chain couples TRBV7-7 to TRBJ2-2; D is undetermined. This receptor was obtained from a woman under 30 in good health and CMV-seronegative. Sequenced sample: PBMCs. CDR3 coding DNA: TGTGCCAGCAGCTCCACTCTCCGACGCGGCACCGGGGAGCTGTTTTTT. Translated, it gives CASSSTLRRGTGELFF. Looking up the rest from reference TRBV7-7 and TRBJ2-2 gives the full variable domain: GAGVSQSPRYKVTKRGQDVTLRCDPISSHATLYWYQQALGQGPEFLTYFNYEAQPDKSGLPSDRFSAERPEGSISTLTIQRTEQRDSAMYRCASSSTLRRGTGELFFGEGSRLTVL.